Below, 17 T cell receptor beta chains from the same sample are listed, as sequenced in a study of CD8+ T cells in alopecia areata. Treatment reported: oral pan-JAK inhibitor, 5-10 mg twice daily. Reverse transcribed after extraction, RNA yielded cDNA as the sequencing template. Only in-frame clones appear in the TCRdb table, and some are missing; sequencing was by immunoSEQ multiplex PCR. Counted here are hundreds of thousands of clones, about 62% occurring once; the ten biggest clones make up under 2%. The sequencing used CD4+ T cells sorted from blood, collected at week 24, from a patient treated with tofacitinib. All receptors derive from a human donor with alopecia areata.

This chain uses TRBV30 with TRBJ2-3; 10 nucleotides match TRBD2. The V segment lost 1 base and the J segment 2 bases; nucleotides outside the gene matches: 6. Germline V gives CDR1 GTSNPN, CDR2 SVGIG (reference sequence). CDR3 length: 16 amino acids. DNA of the CDR3: TGTGCCTGGAGTGCTGGACTAGCGGAGTTCACAGATACGCAGTATTTT. Protein product: CAWSAGLAEFTDTQYF. The full variable domain, rest sourced from reference TRBV30 and TRBJ2-3, is SQTIHQWPATLVQPVGSPLSLECTVEGTSNPNLYWYRQAAGRGLQLLFYSVGIGQISSEVPQNLSASRPQDRQFILSSKKLLLSDSGFYLCAWSAGLAEFTDTQYFGPGTRLTVL.

The chain links TRBV27 to TRBJ2-7; TRBD1 matches 9 bases. After removal of 6 bases from V and 3 bases from J, the junction contained 6 bases not matched to a gene. Germline V gene lookup returns CDR1 MNHEY and CDR2 SMNVEV (reference sequence). CDR3 size: 14 residues. The CDR3 reads CASRRGQGYYEQYF. As DNA, the CDR3 is TGTGCCAGCAGGCGGGGACAGGGCTACTACGAGCAGTACTTC.

The count of this clone is one. This chain joins TRBV27 and TRBJ1-2, with TRBD1 matching 11 bases. The CDR3 runs to 16 residues. Trimming cost V 5 bases and J 1 base; bases outside gene matches: 6. Germline V gene data show CDR1 as MNHEY and CDR2 as SMNVEV (reference sequence). CDR3 loop: CASSLGQGGFNYGYTF. CDR3 sequence (DNA): TGTGCCAGCAGTCTGGGACAGGGGGGTTTTAACTATGGCTACACCTTC.

The chain joins TRBV7-2 to TRBJ1-6; D is uncertain. The CDR3 sequence is 13 residues long. Germline CDR1 and CDR2: SGHTA and FQGNSA. Trimming pared 5 bases from V and 14 bases from J, leaving 16 bases between. The CDR3: CASSADGSLALHF. DNA of the CDR3: TGTGCCAGCAGCGCCGACGGGAGTTTGGCCCTCCACTTT.

The V call is TRBV11-2, the J call TRBJ1-6; no definite D call. CDR1 and CDR2 (germline): SGHAT, FQNNGV. Trimming stripped 3 bases from V and 5 bases from J, with 5 bases between. This CDR3 spans 13 amino acids. In DNA, the CDR3 is TGTGCCAGCAGCTTTACGGATAATTCACCCCTCCACTTT. This codes for CASSFTDNSPLHF.

This chain connects TRBV2 to TRBJ2-3; the D is unclear. Germline V gives CDR1 SNHLY, CDR2 FYNNEI. The CDR3 spans 14 residues. The V gene lost 8 bases and the J gene lost 0 bases, with 12 bases spanning the gap. The CDR3 DNA reads TGTGCCAGCCACCGTATTGCTAGCACAGATACGCAGTATTTT. As protein: CASHRIASTDTQYF.

This clone came up a few times. This chain connects TRBV7-2 to TRBJ1-2; D gene unclear. The germline V gene has CDR1 SGHTA and CDR2 FQGNSA. CDR3 length: 13 residues. Trimming cost V 5 bases and J 7 bases, with 14 bases left between them. Here the CDR3 DNA reads TGTGCCAGCAGCGGAGAGAGAGGGAGTGGCTACACCTTC. As protein: CASSGERGSGYTF.

J is TRBJ1-6 and V is TRBV5-1; tentatively, D is TRBD1 (5 bases). The CDR3 consists of 15 residues. Trimming shortened V by 4 bases and J by 6 bases, and 14 bases separated the two germline ends. Germline CDR1 is SGHRS and CDR2 is YFSETQ. The CDR3 DNA reads TGCGCCAGCAGCCTCGTCGCAGGGATTAATTCACCCCTCCACTTT. Amino acids: CASSLVAGINSPLHF.

This clone occurred a few times. The gene calls are TRBV20-1 and TRBJ1-6; maybe TRBD1 (5 bases). Germline CDR1 and CDR2: DFQATT and SNEGSKA (reference sequence). This CDR3 region has 11 residues. V lost 4 bases to trimming and J lost 10 bases, with 8 bases between them. The CDR3 DNA reads as TGCAGTGCTAACGAGGGGTCACCCCTCCACTTT. Amino acids: CSANEGSPLHF.

V gene TRBV27 combines with J gene TRBJ2-5; weak D call: TRBD2 (5 bases). The germline V and J ends were trimmed by 0 bases and 5 bases, with 10 bases remaining between them. Looked up from germline, CDR1 is MNHEY and CDR2 is SMNVEV (reference sequence). The CDR3 runs 14 residues. CDR3 nucleotide sequence: TGTGCCAGCAGTTTATCGCGCACGGGGGAGACCCAGTACTTC. It encodes CASSLSRTGETQYF.

For the CDR3, the DNA is TGCGCCAGCAGCTTTCCGGGGCGGAACACTGAAGCTTTCTTT. Translation: CASSFPGRNTEAFF. The chain links TRBV5-1 to TRBJ1-1, with D tentatively TRBD1 (5 bases). V lost 2 bases, J lost 1 base, and 9 bases lay in between. CDR3 length equals 14 residues. Germline V gene lookup returns CDR1 SGHRS and CDR2 YFSETQ.

The rearrangement uses TRBV25-1 and TRBJ2-1; 9 bases are shared with TRBD2. The V segment lost 7 bases and the J segment 6 bases; nucleotides outside the gene matches: 7. Germline lookup yields CDR1 MGHDK and CDR2 SYGVNS. The CDR3 runs to 14 residues. CDR3 nucleotides: TGTGCCAGCAAAAGAGCGGGGGGACTCAATGAGCAGTTCTTC. This sequence encodes CASKRAGGLNEQFF.

The chain has TRBV9 and TRBJ2-3, with 10 bases fitting TRBD2. J gave up 6 bases and V 0 bases, and 10 bases lay outside the gene matches. The CDR3 consists of 17 residues. Germline CDR1 and CDR2: SGDLS and YYNGEE. The DNA of the CDR3 is TGTGCCAGCAGCGTAGAGGCTAGCGGGGGCTTCCGGGATACGCAGTATTTT. Encoded protein: CASSVEASGGFRDTQYF.

The gene calls are TRBV9 and TRBJ2-5; D might be TRBD1 (6 bases). V lost 0 bases to trimming and J lost 4 bases, with 13 bases between them. CDR3 length: 15 amino acids. The germline gives CDR1 SGDLS, CDR2 YYNGEE. CDR3 sequence (DNA): TGTGCCAGCAGCGTAGCACAGGGCCTGGCAGAGACCCAGTACTTC. Translation gives CASSVAQGLAETQYF.

V is TRBV11-2 and J is TRBJ1-2; tentative D call: TRBD1 (5 bases). The germline V gene has CDR1 SGHAT and CDR2 FQNNGV. The CDR3 length is 13 residues. Deletions cut 7 bases from V and 7 bases from J, with 16 bases between. CDR3 protein: CASTPVGGLGYTF. The CDR3, as DNA: TGTGCCAGCACCCCCGTGGGGGGTCTTGGCTACACCTTC.

The chain joins TRBV30 to TRBJ1-2, with TRBD1 matching over 11 bases. CDR1 GTSNPN and CDR2 SVGIG come from the germline V gene (reference sequence). The ends lost 0 bases at V and 6 bases at J; junction bases unmatched: 9. The CDR3 spans 16 residues. The CDR3 sequence: CAWSVQFGTGGNGYTF. CDR3 bases: TGTGCCTGGAGTGTACAATTCGGGACAGGGGGAAATGGCTACACCTTC.

The chain has TRBV6-6 and TRBJ1-1; perhaps TRBD1 as D (6 bases). The CDR3 has 13 residues. Trimming took 2 bases from V and 4 from J, leaving 8 bases between them. Germline loops: CDR1 MNHNY, CDR2 SVGAGI (reference sequence). CDR3 nucleotides: TGTGCCAGCAGTTACCCGGACAGCACTGAAGCTTTCTTT. It is translated as CASSYPDSTEAFF.